These 31 T cell receptor beta chains originate from one sample sequenced in a study of cytomegalovirus exposure and HLA in healthy donors. PCR employed 60 Vbeta and 13 Jbeta primers. Data came from immunoSEQ multiplex PCR; TCRdb stores just in-frame clones and leaves some out. The data contain about 140,000 clones, 75% to 90% of them singletons. The material sequenced was PBMCs. The receptors here all came from a female donor in good health and CMV-seronegative.

CDR3 loop: CASSSGTGPKSYEQYF. The DNA of the CDR3 is TGTGCCAGCAGCTCCGGGACTGGCCCCAAATCCTACGAGCAGTACTTC. The genes are TRBV5-4 and TRBJ2-7; perhaps TRBD2 as D (6 bases). The CDR3 loop spans 16 amino acids. CDR1 SGHNT and CDR2 YYREEE come from the germline V gene (reference sequence). The V end lost 3 bases, the J end lost 1 base, and 17 bases lay between the germline ends.

V and J are TRBV29-1 and TRBJ2-7; 9 bases agree with TRBD1. Germline values: CDR1 SQVTM, CDR2 ANQGSEA. Losses at the gene ends were 7 bases for V and 2 bases for J; bases not matched to a gene: 9. The length of the CDR3 is 14 residues. In nucleotides, the CDR3 is TGCAGCGCAACCTTGGGGACAGGGACCTACGAGCAGTACTTC. It codes for CSATLGTGTYEQYF.

V usage is TRBV6-1 and J usage is TRBJ2-7; tentatively, D is TRBD1 (6 bases). The CDR3 spans 13 residues. In germline, CDR1 is MNHNS, CDR2 SASEGT. Trimming took 8 bases from V and 0 from J, leaving 11 bases between them. CDR3 nucleotide sequence: TGTGCCAGCTTTACAGGGTCCTCCTACGAGCAGTACTTC. Translation gives CASFTGSSYEQYF.

The chain links TRBV6-5 to TRBJ2-3; tentative D call: TRBD2 (7 bases). Trimming took off 8 bases at V and 6 bases at J, with 15 bases between the two ends. The CDR3 is 13 amino acids. Germline V gene lookup returns CDR1 MNHEY and CDR2 SVGAGI. CDR3 DNA sequence: TGTGCCAGCCGGCGGGGGCTCTTTGATACGCAGTATTTT. Amino acids: CASRRGLFDTQYF.

This clone was counted a single time. The V gene is TRBV4-1, the J gene TRBJ2-7, with 8 positions matching TRBD1. This CDR3 is built from 14 residues. Germline CDR1 MGHRA, CDR2 YSYEKL. Trimming cost V 3 bases and J 5 bases; bases outside gene matches: 6. The CDR3 DNA reads TGCGCCAGCAGCCAGGGACAGGCGGGGCACGAGCAGTACTTC. This sequence encodes CASSQGQAGHEQYF.

The chain is built from TRBV28 and TRBJ2-7, with D uncertain. Deletions cut 4 bases from V and 0 bases from J, with 13 bases between. Per germline, CDR1 MDHEN and CDR2 SYDVKM. The CDR3 length is 15 residues. CDR3 bases: TGTGCCAGCAGTTCACCCCAGGTCGCCTCCTACGAGCAGTACTTC. Protein: CASSSPQVASYEQYF.

This clone has a single count. The rearrangement links TRBV28 to TRBJ1-5; a weak D match, TRBD1 (6 bases). Germline CDR1 is MDHEN and CDR2 is SYDVKM. V was shortened by 6 bases and J by 5 bases, with 11 bases between the two germline ends. The CDR3 length is 13 residues. As DNA, the CDR3 is TGTGCCAGCAGCCTAGGACAGTATCAGCCCCAGCATTTT. This gives the protein CASSLGQYQPQHF. Full variable domain (rest looked up from reference TRBV28 and TRBJ1-5): DVKVTQSSRYLVKRTGEKVFLECVQDMDHENMFWYRQDPGLGLRLIYFSYDVKMKEKGDIPEGYSVSREKKERFSLILESASTNQTSMYLCASSLGQYQPQHFGDGTRLSIL.

The V gene is TRBV2, the J gene TRBJ1-4; 8 bases align to TRBD1. V trimming: 6 bases; J trimming: 2 bases; junction bases outside the gene matches: 5. Germline V gene lookup returns CDR1 SNHLY and CDR2 FYNNEI. CDR3 size: 15 residues. CDR3 nucleotides: TGTGCCAGCAGGGCGACAGGGGTGACTAATGAAAAACTGTTTTTT. This sequence encodes CASRATGVTNEKLFF.

The V gene is TRBV10-1, the J gene TRBJ1-4; possible D gene TRBD1, 5 bases. Germline CDR1 reads WNHNN; CDR2 reads SYGVQD (reference sequence). This CDR3 is 16 amino acids long. The V gene lost 3 bases and the J gene lost 5 bases, with 16 bases spanning the gap. DNA for the CDR3: TGCGCCAGCAGTGAAGCAGGGAAACCCTTAAATGAAAAACTGTTTTTT. The encoded protein is CASSEAGKPLNEKLFF.

The J gene is TRBJ2-7, the V gene TRBV6-5, with D perhaps TRBD1 (6 bases). Trimming left V 1 base short and J 0 bases short, with 7 bases between. Germline lookup yields CDR1 MNHEY and CDR2 SVGAGI. The CDR3 totals 14 residues. The CDR3 reads CASSYLQGSYEQYF. CDR3 sequence (DNA): TGTGCCAGCAGTTACTTACAGGGCTCCTACGAGCAGTACTTC.

This chain uses TRBV27 with TRBJ2-7, with D hard to call. The V end lost 6 bases, the J end lost 0 bases, and 9 bases lay between the germline ends. The CDR3 length is 13 residues. Germline loops: CDR1 MNHEY, CDR2 SMNVEV (reference sequence). The CDR3 DNA is TGTGCCAGCAGAGAGAGGTCCTCCTACGAGCAGTACTTC. It translates to CASRERSSYEQYF.

The chain has TRBV6-5 and TRBJ2-7, with 7 bases identical to TRBD1. The CDR3 sequence is 14 residues long. Per germline, CDR1 MNHEY and CDR2 SVGAGI. V was pared by 2 bases and J by 6 bases, with 7 bases of the junction left unmatched. This CDR3 reads CASSYTGDRGEQYF. The CDR3 coding sequence is TGTGCCAGCAGTTACACAGGGGATAGGGGCGAGCAGTACTTC.

This rearrangement joins TRBV9 to TRBJ1-2; no clear D. Germline loops: CDR1 SGDLS, CDR2 YYNGEE. This CDR3 is 16 amino acids long. V was cut by 0 bases and J by 8 bases, with 20 bases left in between. The CDR3 loop is CASSVAETPGGGGYTF. The CDR3 DNA reads as TGTGCCAGCAGCGTAGCCGAGACGCCCGGCGGTGGCGGCTACACCTTC.

This chain connects TRBV10-3 to TRBJ1-4; a possible D gene is TRBD1 (5 bases). V was trimmed by 4 bases and J by 8 bases, leaving 14 bases between them. Germline V gene lookup returns CDR1 ENHRY and CDR2 SYGVKD. CDR3 length: 14 residues. For the CDR3, the DNA is TGTGCCATCAGTGCTGAAGGGGTCAGAGAAAAACTGTTTTTT. Its translation: CAISAEGVREKLFF.

This clone was recorded once. The CDR3 DNA sequence: TGTGCCAGCTCACCCCAAGGGGCAGCGGGAGATACGCAGTATTTT. It is translated as CASSPQGAAGDTQYF. V gene TRBV18 combines with J gene TRBJ2-3; the D gene is possibly TRBD2 (6 bases). The V and J ends lost 3 bases and 5 bases respectively, with 15 bases between them. The CDR3 contains 15 residues. Germline V gene lookup returns CDR1 KGHSH and CDR2 LQKENI.

The V and J genes are TRBV28 and TRBJ1-5; D not resolved. Looked up from germline, CDR1 is MDHEN and CDR2 is SYDVKM. Between the trimmed V and J ends, which lost 8 bases and 2 bases, there was a span of 13 bases. The CDR3 loop spans 14 amino acids. CDR3: CASLHSSGNQPQHF. The CDR3 DNA reads TGTGCCAGCCTGCATTCCTCGGGCAATCAGCCCCAGCATTTT.

This sequence joins TRBV28 and TRBJ1-1, with unresolved D. V was clipped by 7 bases and J by 1 base, with 10 bases between them. The germline V gene encodes CDR1 MDHEN and CDR2 SYDVKM. The CDR3 length is 13 residues. The CDR3 sequence is CASNELTNTEAFF. For the CDR3, the DNA is TGTGCCAGCAATGAACTCACGAACACTGAAGCTTTCTTT.

The chain recombines TRBV11-2 with TRBJ2-7, with D perhaps TRBD1 (5 bases). Germline CDR1 SGHAT, CDR2 FQNNGV. The CDR3 sequence is 13 residues long. The germline V and J ends were trimmed by 2 bases and 3 bases, with 8 bases remaining between them. CDR3 DNA: TGTGCCAGCAGCTTATCTCAGGGCTACGAGCAGTACTTC. It encodes CASSLSQGYEQYF.

The CDR3 reads CASSVTDRSTDTQYF. CDR3 nucleotides: TGTGCCAGCAGCGTGACAGACCGTAGCACAGATACGCAGTATTTT. This chain joins TRBV9 and TRBJ2-3; TRBD1 might be the D (5 bases). The germline V and J ends were trimmed by 2 bases and 0 bases, with 10 bases remaining between them. This CDR3 spans 15 amino acids. The germline V gene encodes CDR1 SGDLS and CDR2 YYNGEE.

The rearrangement links TRBV5-1 to TRBJ2-3; D unresolved. With 0 bases removed from V and 5 bases from J, the gap between germline ends came to 10 bases. The CDR3 is made up of 14 amino acids. Germline assignment: CDR1 SGHRS and CDR2 YFSETQ. The CDR3 bases are TGCGCCAGCAGCTTGGTACGGGTAGAAGATACGCAGTATTTT. It translates to CASSLVRVEDTQYF.

The rearrangement joins TRBV6-1 to TRBJ2-1; 10 bases fit TRBD1. The CDR3 runs to 14 residues. Germline V lookup: CDR1 MNHNS, CDR2 SASEGT. The V gene end was trimmed by 4 bases and the J gene end by 9 bases; junction bases not matched to a gene: 6. The CDR3 DNA follows: TGTGCCAGCAGTGGACAGGGGGCGCGGGGTGAGCAGTTCTTC. This gives the protein CASSGQGARGEQFF.

The chain is built from TRBV9 and TRBJ2-7; perhaps TRBD1 as D (6 bases). The V and J ends lost 4 bases and 2 bases respectively, with 10 bases between them. Per germline, CDR1 SGDLS and CDR2 YYNGEE. The CDR3 is made up of 13 amino acids. This CDR3 reads CASSPGTTYEQYF. DNA of the CDR3: TGTGCCAGCAGCCCAGGGACAACCTACGAGCAGTACTTC. The full variable domain, with the rest looked up from reference TRBV9 and TRBJ2-7, is DSGVTQTPKHLITATGQRVTLRCSPRSGDLSVYWYQQSLDQGLQFLIQYYNGEERAKGNILERFSAQQFPDLHSELNLSSLELGDSALYFCASSPGTTYEQYFGPGTRLTVT.

A few counts support this clone. The V gene is TRBV5-4, the J gene TRBJ2-5; a weak D match, TRBD2 (7 bases). Germline V gene lookup returns CDR1 SGHNT and CDR2 YYREEE (reference sequence). The CDR3 totals 16 residues. Trimming left V 0 bases short and J 1 base short, with 13 bases between. The CDR3 is CASSLEVGGGQETQYF. The CDR3 DNA is TGTGCCAGCAGCTTGGAGGTAGGGGGGGGCCAAGAGACCCAGTACTTC.

The rearrangement uses TRBV7-6 and TRBJ1-1, with TRBD1 matching over 10 bases. The CDR3 runs to 15 residues. Per germline, CDR1 SGHVS and CDR2 FNYEAQ. After removal of 5 bases from V and 5 bases from J, the junction contained 8 bases not matched to a gene. The CDR3 here is CASSPRQGANTEAFF. The DNA of the CDR3 is TGTGCCAGCAGCCCCAGACAGGGGGCGAATACTGAAGCTTTCTTT.

The chain combines TRBV5-4 with TRBJ2-7; 12 nucleotides match TRBD2. Germline V lookup: CDR1 SGHNT, CDR2 YYREEE (reference sequence). The V segment lost 5 bases and the J segment 1 base; nucleotides outside the gene matches: 4. The CDR3 sequence is 15 residues long. CDR3 DNA: TGTGCCAGCAGGGAGGGACTAGCGGGTTCCTACGAGCAGTACTTC. Protein sequence: CASREGLAGSYEQYF.

The chain joins TRBV5-6 to TRBJ2-7; 9 bases map to TRBD2. Germline V gene data show CDR1 as SGHDT and CDR2 as YYEEEE. Trimming cost V 4 bases and J 6 bases; bases outside gene matches: 8. The CDR3 runs 14 residues. CDR3 in amino acids: CASSPPGTSIEQYF. The CDR3 DNA is TGTGCCAGCAGCCCCCCCGGGACTAGCATCGAGCAGTACTTC.

The gene calls are TRBV2 and TRBJ2-1, with 9 bases fitting TRBD2. There are 15 residues in the CDR3. The V gene's germline CDR1 is SNHLY and CDR2 FYNNEI. V lost 4 bases, J lost 5 bases, and 6 bases stayed unmatched. For the CDR3, the DNA is TGTGCCAGCAGTGTAGAGCGGGAGGCCCACAATGAGCAGTTCTTC. Its protein is CASSVEREAHNEQFF.

This chain joins TRBV5-1 and TRBJ2-5, with 9 bases matching TRBD2. This CDR3 contains 14 residues. V lost 0 bases and J lost 6; bases outside the gene matches: 3. The germline V gene has CDR1 SGHRS and CDR2 YFSETQ. The CDR3 nucleotides read TGCGCCAGCAGCTTGGGGCTAGCGGGGAAGACCCAGTACTTC. It translates to CASSLGLAGKTQYF.

The chain uses TRBV20-1 and TRBJ2-5; D not certain. This CDR3 region has 10 residues. V was trimmed by 5 bases and J by 5 bases, leaving 6 bases between them. Germline V gives CDR1 DFQATT, CDR2 SNEGSKA (reference sequence). CDR3 region: CSAFQETQYF. DNA of the CDR3: TGCAGTGCTTTCCAGGAGACCCAGTACTTC.

This clone was seen a few times. The chain has TRBV9 and TRBJ2-5, with TRBD2 identical over 10 bases. Trimming removed 3 bases from V and 4 bases from J; junction bases left unmatched: 6. The CDR3 consists of 15 residues. Germline values: CDR1 SGDLS, CDR2 YYNGEE. This chain's CDR3 is CASSAESSGRETQYF. CDR3 sequence (DNA): TGTGCCAGCAGCGCGGAATCTAGCGGGAGAGAGACCCAGTACTTC.

The V and J genes are TRBV29-1 and TRBJ1-1, with D uncertain. The CDR3 runs 13 residues. Germline CDR1 SQVTM, CDR2 ANQGSEA. Trimming stripped 5 bases from V and 2 bases from J, with 12 bases between. CDR3 region: CSVHEGINTEAFF. The CDR3 nucleotides are TGCAGCGTTCATGAGGGTATTAACACTGAAGCTTTCTTT.